These 10 T cell receptor beta chains were sequenced from one sample in a study of patients and donors after allogeneic stem cell transplantation. TCRdb recomputed calls from the RT-PCR reads with MiXCR, one row per CDR3 protein. The sample carries about 410,000 distinct CDR3 sequences, 16% recorded once. Sequencing was performed on blood, either unsorted or a sorted T cell fraction (not recorded which). The source is a human donor who was either an allogeneic HSCT recipient or a stem cell or donor lymphocyte infusion donor (not recorded which). It is not recorded whose cells these are; they may come from a transplant donor.

The V gene is TRBV7-6, the J gene TRBJ2-7; unclear D gene. The CDR3 runs 15 residues. V gave up 2 bases and J gave up 4 bases, with 15 bases separating them. CDR1 SGHVS and CDR2 FNYEAQ come from the germline V gene. The CDR3 here is CASSLRPTDVYEQYF. DNA for the CDR3: TGTGCCAGCAGCTTAAGGCCCACGGATGTTTACGAGCAGTACTTC. The variable domain in full, with the rest retrieved from reference TRBV7-6 and TRBJ2-7, is GAGVSQSPRYKVTKRGQDVALRCDPISGHVSLYWYRQALGQGPEFLTYFNYEAQQDKSGLPNDRFSAERPEGSISTLTIQRTEQRDSAMYRCASSLRPTDVYEQYFGPGTRLTVT.

This chain connects TRBV3-1 to TRBJ2-3; tentative D call: TRBD2 (6 bases). V dropped 1 base and J dropped 12 bases, with 17 bases sitting between them. Germline CDR1 LGHDT, CDR2 YNNKEL (reference sequence). The CDR3 runs to 14 residues. CDR3 DNA sequence: TGTGCCAGCAGCCAAGGGGGAGGACCCAGTCTACAGTATTTT. Protein: CASSQGGGPSLQYF.

This clonotype was seen a handful of times. The J gene is TRBJ1-5, the V gene TRBV12-3 or TRBV12-4; 7 bases line up with TRBD1. V dropped 7 bases and J dropped 4; count of bases not matched to a gene: 4. The CDR3 has 13 residues. CDR3: CASKGQQNQPQHF. In DNA, the CDR3 is TGTGCCAGCAAGGGACAGCAAAATCAGCCCCAGCATTTT.

This clonotype has just a few counts. The chain recombines TRBV12-3 or TRBV12-4 with TRBJ2-7; D uncertain. This CDR3 comprises 14 residues. Trimming cost V 3 bases and J 5 bases, with 14 bases left between them. CDR3 protein: CASSFGRWGNEQYF. DNA for the CDR3: TGTGCCAGCAGTTTCGGCAGGTGGGGAAACGAGCAGTACTTC.

Only a few counts were recorded for this clonotype. The chain recombines TRBV12-3 or TRBV12-4 with TRBJ1-3, with D perhaps matching TRBD1 (6 bases). The CDR3 loop spans 15 amino acids. V gave up 5 bases and J gave up 0 bases, with 11 bases separating them. In DNA form, the CDR3 reads TGTGCCAGCAGTCAAGGACAGAGCTCTGGAAACACCATATATTTT. Amino acids: CASSQGQSSGNTIYF.

The V and J genes are TRBV5-1 and TRBJ2-7; D remains ambiguous. V lost 7 bases and J 6 bases, leaving 11 bases between the germline ends. Germline CDR1 is SGHRS and CDR2 is YFSETQ. The CDR3 has 11 residues. The CDR3 bases are TGCGCCAGCCGGATAGGCCTCGAGCAGTACTTC. Its protein product is CASRIGLEQYF.

In this sample, this clonotype turned up once. The genes are TRBV7-6 and TRBJ2-1; D is perhaps TRBD2 (5 bases). The CDR3 length is 16 residues. CDR1 and CDR2 from the germline V gene are SGHVS and FNYEAQ. Trimming took 2 bases from V and 1 from J, leaving 12 bases between them. CDR3 in amino acids: CASSLMRKRSYNEQFF. Written as DNA, the CDR3 is TGTGCCAGCAGCTTAATGAGGAAGCGGTCCTACAATGAGCAGTTCTTC.

The V call is TRBV5-1, the J call TRBJ2-3; D might be TRBD1 (5 bases). V dropped 7 bases and J dropped 6 bases, with 21 bases sitting between them. The germline V gene encodes CDR1 SGHRS and CDR2 YFSETQ. CDR3 length: 15 residues. CDR3 protein: CASHSDIRSGDTQYF. The CDR3 nucleotides are TGCGCCAGCCACTCGGACATCCGATCGGGTGATACGCAGTATTTT.

CDR3 region: CASSRQTGNTIYF. For the CDR3, the DNA is TGTGCCAGCAGCAGACAGACCGGAAACACCATATATTTT. J is TRBJ1-3 and V is TRBV9, with D perhaps matching TRBD1 (5 bases). CDR3 length: 13 residues. V dropped 4 bases and J dropped 4 bases, with 9 bases sitting between them. Germline lookup yields CDR1 SGDLS and CDR2 YYNGEE.

The gene calls are TRBV27 and TRBJ1-6; D is possibly TRBD1 (6 bases). V was trimmed by 5 bases and J by 0 bases, leaving 8 bases between them. CDR3 length: 15 residues. In germline, CDR1 is MNHEY, CDR2 SMNVEV (reference sequence). CDR3 protein: CASSDRSSYNSPLHF. The CDR3 DNA reads as TGTGCCAGCAGTGACAGGAGCTCCTATAATTCACCCCTCCACTTT.